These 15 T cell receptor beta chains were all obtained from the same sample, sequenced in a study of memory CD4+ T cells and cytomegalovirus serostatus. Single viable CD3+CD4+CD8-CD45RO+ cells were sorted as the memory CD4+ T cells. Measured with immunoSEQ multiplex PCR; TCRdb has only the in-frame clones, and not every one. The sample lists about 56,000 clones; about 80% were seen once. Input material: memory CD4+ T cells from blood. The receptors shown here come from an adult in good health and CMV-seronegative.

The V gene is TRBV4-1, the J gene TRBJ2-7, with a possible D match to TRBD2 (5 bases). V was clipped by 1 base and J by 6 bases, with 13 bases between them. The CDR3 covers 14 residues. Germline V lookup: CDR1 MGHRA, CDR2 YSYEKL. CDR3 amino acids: CASSQGIPGSEQYF. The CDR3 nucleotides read TGCGCCAGCAGCCAAGGCATCCCGGGGAGCGAGCAGTACTTC.

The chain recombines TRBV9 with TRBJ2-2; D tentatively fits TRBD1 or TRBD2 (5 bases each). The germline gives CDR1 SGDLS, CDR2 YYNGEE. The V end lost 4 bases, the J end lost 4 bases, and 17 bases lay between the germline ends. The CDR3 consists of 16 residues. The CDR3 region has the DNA TGTGCCAGCAGCTCCCGACCCGGGACCTTCACCGGGGAGCTGTTTTTT. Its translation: CASSSRPGTFTGELFF.

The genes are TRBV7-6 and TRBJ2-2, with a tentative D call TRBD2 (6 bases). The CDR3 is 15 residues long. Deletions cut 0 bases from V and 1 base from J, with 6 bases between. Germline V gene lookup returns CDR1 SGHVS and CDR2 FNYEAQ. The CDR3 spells CASSLAGGNTGELFF. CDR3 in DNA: TGTGCCAGCAGCTTAGCGGGGGGGAACACCGGGGAGCTGTTTTTT.

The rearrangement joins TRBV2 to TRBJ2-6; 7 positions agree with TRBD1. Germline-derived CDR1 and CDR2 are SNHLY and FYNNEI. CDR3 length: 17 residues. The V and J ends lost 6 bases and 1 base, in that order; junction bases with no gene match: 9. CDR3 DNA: TGTGCCAGCAGACAGGGGCGGATTGGTTCTGGGGCCAACGTCCTGACTTTC. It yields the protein CASRQGRIGSGANVLTF.

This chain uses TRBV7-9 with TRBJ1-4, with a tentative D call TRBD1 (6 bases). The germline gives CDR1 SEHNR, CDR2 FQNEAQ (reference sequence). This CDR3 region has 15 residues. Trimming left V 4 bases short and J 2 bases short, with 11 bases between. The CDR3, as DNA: TGTGCCAGCAGCTCGACAGGATACACTAATGAAAAACTGTTTTTT. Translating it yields CASSSTGYTNEKLFF.

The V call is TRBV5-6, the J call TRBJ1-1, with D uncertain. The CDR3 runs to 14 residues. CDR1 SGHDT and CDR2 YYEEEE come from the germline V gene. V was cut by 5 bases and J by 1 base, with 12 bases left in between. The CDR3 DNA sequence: TGTGCCAGCAGGGGTCGAGAATCGAACACTGAAGCTTTCTTT. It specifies CASRGRESNTEAFF.

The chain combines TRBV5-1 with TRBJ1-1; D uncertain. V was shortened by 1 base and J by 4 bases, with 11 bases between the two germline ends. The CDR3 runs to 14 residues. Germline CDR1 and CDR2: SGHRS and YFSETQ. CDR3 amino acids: CASSLTPGGTEAFF. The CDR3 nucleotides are TGCGCCAGCAGCTTGACCCCCGGAGGCACTGAAGCTTTCTTT.

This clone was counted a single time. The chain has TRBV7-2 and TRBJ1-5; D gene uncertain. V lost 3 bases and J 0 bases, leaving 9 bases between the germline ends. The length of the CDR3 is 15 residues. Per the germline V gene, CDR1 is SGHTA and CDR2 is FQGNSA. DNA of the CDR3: TGTGCCAGCAGCTTTAACAGAGATAGCAATCAGCCCCAGCATTTT. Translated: CASSFNRDSNQPQHF. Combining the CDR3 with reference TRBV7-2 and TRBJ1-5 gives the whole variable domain GAGVSQSPSNKVTEKGKDVELRCDPISGHTALYWYRQSLGQGLEFLIYFQGNSAPDKSGLPSDRFSAERTGGSVSTLTIQRTQQEDSAVYLCASSFNRDSNQPQHFGDGTRLSIL.

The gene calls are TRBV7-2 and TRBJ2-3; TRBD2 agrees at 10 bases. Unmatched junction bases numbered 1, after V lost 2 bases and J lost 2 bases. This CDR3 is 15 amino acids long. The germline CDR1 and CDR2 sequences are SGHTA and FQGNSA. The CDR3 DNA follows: TGTGCCAGCAGCTTAAGCGGGGGGGACACAGATACGCAGTATTTT. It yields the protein CASSLSGGDTDTQYF. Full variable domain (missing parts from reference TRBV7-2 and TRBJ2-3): GAGVSQSPSNKVTEKGKDVELRCDPISGHTALYWYRQSLGQGLEFLIYFQGNSAPDKSGLPSDRFSAERTGGSVSTLTIQRTQQEDSAVYLCASSLSGGDTDTQYFGPGTRLTVL.

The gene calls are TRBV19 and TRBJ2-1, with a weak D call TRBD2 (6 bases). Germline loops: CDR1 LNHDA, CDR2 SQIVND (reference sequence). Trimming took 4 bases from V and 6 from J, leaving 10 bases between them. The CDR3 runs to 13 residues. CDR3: CASSTTGGNEQFF. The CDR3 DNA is TGTGCCAGTAGTACCACCGGGGGCAATGAGCAGTTCTTC.

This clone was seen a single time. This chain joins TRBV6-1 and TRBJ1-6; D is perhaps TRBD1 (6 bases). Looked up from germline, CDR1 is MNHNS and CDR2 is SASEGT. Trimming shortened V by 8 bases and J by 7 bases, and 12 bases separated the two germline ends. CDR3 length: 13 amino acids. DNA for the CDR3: TGTGCCAGCGGGACATTACAAAATTCACCCCTCCACTTT. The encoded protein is CASGTLQNSPLHF.

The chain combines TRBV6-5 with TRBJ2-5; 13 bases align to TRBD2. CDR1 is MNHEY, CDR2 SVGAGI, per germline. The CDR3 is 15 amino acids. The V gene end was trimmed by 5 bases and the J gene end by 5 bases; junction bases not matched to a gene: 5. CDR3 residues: CASSTSGGVGETQYF. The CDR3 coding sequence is TGTGCCAGCAGTACTAGCGGGGGGGTCGGGGAGACCCAGTACTTC.

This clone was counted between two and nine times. The CDR3 DNA sequence: TGTGCCAGCAGCTTAGGAGAAGCCAGTTTCGAATCTAGTTATGGCTACACCTTC. Translated, it gives CASSLGEASFESSYGYTF. This rearrangement joins TRBV5-6 to TRBJ1-2; D gene ambiguous. The CDR3 consists of 18 residues. Trimming cost V 2 bases and J 5 bases, with 25 bases left between them. Germline V gives CDR1 SGHDT, CDR2 YYEEEE.

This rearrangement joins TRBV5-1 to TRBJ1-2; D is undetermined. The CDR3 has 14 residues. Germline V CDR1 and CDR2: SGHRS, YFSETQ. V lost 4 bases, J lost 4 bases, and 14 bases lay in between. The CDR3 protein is CASSPDGYGYGYTF. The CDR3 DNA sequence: TGCGCCAGCAGCCCGGACGGTTATGGCTATGGCTACACCTTC.

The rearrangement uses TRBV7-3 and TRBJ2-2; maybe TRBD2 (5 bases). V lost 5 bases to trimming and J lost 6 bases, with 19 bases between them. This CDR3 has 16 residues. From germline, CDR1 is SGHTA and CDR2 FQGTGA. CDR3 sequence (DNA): TGTGCCAGCAGCCCCCCGACACCCGGGGAGTCCGGGGAGCTGTTTTTT. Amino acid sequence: CASSPPTPGESGELFF.